One and the same sample provided the 18 T cell receptor beta chains below, sequenced in a study of Ad26.COV2.S vaccination and SARS-CoV-2 variants. Described treatment: 19 received Ad26.COV2.S at low or high dose, single or two shots; about 5 received placebo; per-sample allocation not given. After the first vaccine or placebo injection, samples were drawn on day 63. The protocol was immunoSEQ multiplex PCR, while the TCRdb copy is restricted to in-frame clones and leaves out a portion. Among roughly 680,000 clones listed, around 89% were seen once. This sample comprised peripheral blood, obtained in a trial of Ad26.COV2.S vaccine versus placebo. These receptors were obtained from a person aged 18 to 59 who received the Ad26.COV2.S COVID-19 vaccine or a placebo.

The V gene is TRBV11-2, the J gene TRBJ2-3, with D perhaps matching TRBD2 (6 bases). The CDR3 contains 16 residues. Germline CDR1 is SGHAT and CDR2 is FQNNGV. Between the trimmed V and J ends, which lost 0 bases and 3 bases, there was a span of 13 bases. This CDR3 is CASSLDPGDGTDTQYF. CDR3 bases: TGTGCCAGCAGCTTAGATCCGGGGGACGGGACAGATACGCAGTATTTT.

The rearrangement uses TRBV7-2 and TRBJ2-7; 9 nucleotides align to TRBD1. Germline V CDR1 and CDR2: SGHTA, FQGNSA. CDR3 size: 16 residues. V lost 1 base to trimming and J lost 6 bases; unmatched junction nucleotides: 10. CDR3 protein: CASSLGRQGGKGEQYF. The CDR3 nucleotides are TGTGCCAGCAGCTTAGGGCGACAGGGGGGTAAAGGCGAGCAGTACTTC.

The chain carries TRBV12-5 and TRBJ2-1, with D unresolved. The CDR3 is 14 residues long. The germline V gene has CDR1 LGHNT and CDR2 FRNRAP. V dropped 1 base and J dropped 2 bases, with 6 bases sitting between them. The CDR3 DNA is TGTGCTAGTGGTTTGGATCTAGCCTACAATGAGCAGTTCTTC. This translates into CASGLDLAYNEQFF.

This chain connects TRBV24-1 to TRBJ2-7; D ambiguous. CDR1 KGHDR and CDR2 SFDVKD come from the germline V gene. The CDR3 covers 15 residues. V was cut by 10 bases and J by 2 bases, with 20 bases left in between. DNA of the CDR3: TGTGCCACTGCCTTAGGTATAGTGACCCCCTACGAGCAGTACTTC. Its protein product is CATALGIVTPYEQYF.

The DNA of the CDR3 is TGTGCCAGCAGCCTAACAGGGGGCGCTAACTATGGCTACACCTTC. The encoded protein is CASSLTGGANYGYTF. J is TRBJ1-2 and V is TRBV5-4; 9 nucleotides agree with TRBD1. The V segment lost 4 bases and the J segment 0 bases; nucleotides outside the gene matches: 4. This CDR3 is 15 amino acids long. CDR1 and CDR2 from the germline V gene are SGHNT and YYREEE (reference sequence). The full variable domain, in which reference TRBV5-4 and TRBJ1-2 provide the parts outside the CDR3, is ETGVTQSPTHLIKTRGQQVTLRCSSQSGHNTVSWYQQALGQGPQFIFQYYREEENGRGNFPPRFSGLQFPNYSSELNVNALELDDSALYLCASSLTGGANYGYTFGSGTRLTVV.

The rearrangement joins TRBV15 to TRBJ1-2; D possibly corresponds to TRBD1 (5 bases). This CDR3 is built from 12 residues. Trimming removed 5 bases at V and 4 bases at J, with 8 bases between. Germline values: CDR1 LNHNV, CDR2 YYDKDF (reference sequence). The CDR3 protein is CATSGTGYGYTF. The CDR3 DNA is TGTGCCACCAGCGGGACGGGCTATGGCTACACCTTC.

This clone showed up just once. The V and J genes are TRBV11-3 and TRBJ2-1, with D maybe TRBD2 (5 bases). The ends were cut back, 5 bases at V and 9 bases at J, with 17 bases in the middle. CDR3 length: 14 amino acids. Per the germline V gene, CDR1 is SGHNT and CDR2 is YENEEA. The DNA for the CDR3 is TGTGCCAGCAGCCCCGGTGGGAGTTTGGGTGAGCAGTTCTTC. Its protein product is CASSPGGSLGEQFF.

The V call is TRBV19, the J call TRBJ2-3, with 7 bases matching TRBD1. CDR3 length: 14 amino acids. Trimming removed 6 bases from V and 6 bases from J; junction bases left unmatched: 9. CDR1 is LNHDA, CDR2 SQIVND, per germline (reference sequence). CDR3 DNA: TGTGCCAGTAGGAAGACAGGGAGTCCCGATACGCAGTATTTT. Residues: CASRKTGSPDTQYF.

J is TRBJ1-2 and V is TRBV7-3, with TRBD1 as a possible D gene (5 bases). V lost 5 bases and J 5 bases, leaving 12 bases between the germline ends. Per germline, CDR1 SGHTA and CDR2 FQGTGA. CDR3 length: 13 amino acids. The CDR3 DNA reads as TGTGCCAGCAGCCCGGGGACGGGATATGGCTACACCTTC. Protein: CASSPGTGYGYTF.

The count of this clone is one. The chain employs TRBV5-1 and TRBJ1-1, with a possible D match to TRBD1 (5 bases). This CDR3 has 15 residues. The V end lost 0 bases, the J end lost 6 bases, and 15 bases lay between the germline ends. The germline V gene has CDR1 SGHRS and CDR2 YFSETQ. This CDR3 is CASSLGGTRDPEAFF. The CDR3 DNA sequence: TGCGCCAGCAGCTTGGGGGGTACTCGGGACCCTGAAGCTTTCTTT.

This sequence joins TRBV11-2 and TRBJ1-1; D perhaps matches TRBD1 (6 bases). V shed 3 bases and J shed 6 bases, with 17 bases lying between them. The CDR3 consists of 15 residues. The V gene's germline CDR1 is SGHAT and CDR2 FQNNGV. CDR3 nucleotides: TGTGCCAGCAGCTTTAGGAGGGGGTCTCGTTCTGAAGCTTTCTTT. As protein: CASSFRRGSRSEAFF.

This chain joins TRBV12-5 and TRBJ2-5; TRBD1 aligns across 7 bases. The CDR3 runs to 15 residues. V lost 5 bases to trimming and J lost 4 bases; unmatched junction nucleotides: 10. CDR1 LGHNT and CDR2 FRNRAP come from the germline V gene. The DNA of the CDR3 is TGTGCTAGTGGTCCCTCCGGGACAGTGGGAGAGACCCAGTACTTC. Residues: CASGPSGTVGETQYF.

The rearrangement links TRBV5-4 to TRBJ2-1; TRBD2 agrees at 7 bases. V shed 0 bases and J 5 bases; nucleotides not matched to a gene: 8. This CDR3 is built from 16 residues. CDR1 and CDR2 (germline): SGHNT, YYREEE (reference sequence). The chain's CDR3 is CASSLGRGGANNEQFF. The DNA of the CDR3 is TGTGCCAGCAGCTTGGGGCGCGGGGGAGCGAACAATGAGCAGTTCTTC. The variable domain in full, completed from reference TRBV5-4 and TRBJ2-1, reads ETGVTQSPTHLIKTRGQQVTLRCSSQSGHNTVSWYQQALGQGPQFIFQYYREEENGRGNFPPRFSGLQFPNYSSELNVNALELDDSALYLCASSLGRGGANNEQFFGPGTRLTVL.

The sample holds one count of this clone. The chain is built from TRBV20-1 and TRBJ2-1; the D gene is possibly TRBD2 (5 bases). Trimming shortened V by 6 bases and J by 13 bases, and 16 bases separated the two germline ends. Germline V gene data show CDR1 as DFQATT and CDR2 as SNEGSKA (reference sequence). The CDR3 length is 11 residues. The CDR3 DNA sequence: TGCAGTGCACCTAGCCGTACCGATCAGTTCTTC. Protein sequence: CSAPSRTDQFF.

For this clone: This sample includes further DNA sequences coding for the same CDR3. This chain links TRBV19 with TRBJ2-1; possibly TRBD2 for D (5 bases). This CDR3 region has 13 residues. V dropped 4 bases and J dropped 4 bases, with 8 bases sitting between them. The V gene's germline CDR1 is LNHDA and CDR2 SQIVND (reference sequence). The chain's CDR3 is CASSSGFYNEQFF. CDR3 sequence (DNA): TGTGCCAGTAGTAGCGGGTTTTACAATGAGCAGTTCTTC.

This clone was counted once. The CDR3 reads CAWSWGMAPGSNEQFF. The CDR3 DNA is TGTGCCTGGAGTTGGGGGATGGCCCCGGGGTCCAATGAGCAGTTCTTC. The rearrangement uses TRBV30 and TRBJ2-1; D may match TRBD1 or TRBD2 (5 bases each). The CDR3 sequence is 16 residues long. Germline values: CDR1 GTSNPN, CDR2 SVGIG (reference sequence). V lost 2 bases to trimming and J lost 6 bases, with 20 bases between them.

The rearrangement uses TRBV19 and TRBJ2-7; D tentatively fits TRBD1 or TRBD2 (5 bases each). Germline V lookup: CDR1 LNHDA, CDR2 SQIVND (reference sequence). The germline V and J ends were trimmed by 2 bases and 2 bases, with 13 bases remaining between them. The CDR3 has 15 amino acids. The CDR3 protein is CASSIQFGDAYEQYF. The CDR3 nucleotides are TGTGCCAGTAGTATACAATTCGGGGACGCCTACGAGCAGTACTTC.

The chain recombines TRBV6-6 with TRBJ2-4, with D perhaps TRBD1 or TRBD2 (5 bases each). CDR1 is MNHNY, CDR2 SVGAGI, per germline (reference sequence). The CDR3 covers 14 residues. V was trimmed by 4 bases and J by 7 bases, leaving 14 bases between them. The CDR3 loop is CASSSGAEANIQYF. CDR3 sequence (DNA): TGTGCCAGCAGTTCCGGGGCCGAGGCGAACATTCAGTACTTC.